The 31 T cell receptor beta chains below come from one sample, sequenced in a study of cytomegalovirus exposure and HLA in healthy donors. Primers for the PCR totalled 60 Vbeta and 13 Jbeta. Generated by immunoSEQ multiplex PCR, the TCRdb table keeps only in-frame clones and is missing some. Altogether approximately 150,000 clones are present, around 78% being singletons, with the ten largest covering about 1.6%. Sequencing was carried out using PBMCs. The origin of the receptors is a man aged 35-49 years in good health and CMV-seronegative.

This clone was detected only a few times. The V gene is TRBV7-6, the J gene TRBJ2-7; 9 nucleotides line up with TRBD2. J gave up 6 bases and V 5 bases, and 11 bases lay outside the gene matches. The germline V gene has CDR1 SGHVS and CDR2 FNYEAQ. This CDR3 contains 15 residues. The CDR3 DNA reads TGTGCCAGCAGCCCAATTACGGGACTAGCACTCGAGCAGTACTTC. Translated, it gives CASSPITGLALEQYF. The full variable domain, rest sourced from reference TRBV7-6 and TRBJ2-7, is GAGVSQSPRYKVTKRGQDVALRCDPISGHVSLYWYRQALGQGPEFLTYFNYEAQQDKSGLPNDRFSAERPEGSISTLTIQRTEQRDSAMYRCASSPITGLALEQYFGPGTRLTVT.

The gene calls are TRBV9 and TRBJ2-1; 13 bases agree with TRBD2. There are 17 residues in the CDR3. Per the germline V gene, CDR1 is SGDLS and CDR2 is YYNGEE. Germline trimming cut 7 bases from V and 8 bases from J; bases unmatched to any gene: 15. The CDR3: CASGRGLAGPRRDEQFF. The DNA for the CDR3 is TGTGCCAGCGGGAGGGGACTAGCGGGACCCCGGCGCGATGAGCAGTTCTTC.

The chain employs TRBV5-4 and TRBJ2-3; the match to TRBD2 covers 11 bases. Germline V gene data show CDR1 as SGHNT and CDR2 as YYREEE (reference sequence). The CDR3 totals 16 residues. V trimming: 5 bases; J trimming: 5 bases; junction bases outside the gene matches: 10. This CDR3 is CASRGSSGRMGDTQYF. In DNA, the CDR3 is TGTGCCAGCAGAGGGTCTAGCGGGAGGATGGGAGATACGCAGTATTTT.

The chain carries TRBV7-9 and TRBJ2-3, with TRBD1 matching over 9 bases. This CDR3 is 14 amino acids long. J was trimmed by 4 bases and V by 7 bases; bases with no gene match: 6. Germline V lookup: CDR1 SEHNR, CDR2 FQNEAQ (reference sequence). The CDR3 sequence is CASTTGGAADTQYF. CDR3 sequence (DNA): TGTGCCAGCACCACAGGGGGCGCGGCAGATACGCAGTATTTT.

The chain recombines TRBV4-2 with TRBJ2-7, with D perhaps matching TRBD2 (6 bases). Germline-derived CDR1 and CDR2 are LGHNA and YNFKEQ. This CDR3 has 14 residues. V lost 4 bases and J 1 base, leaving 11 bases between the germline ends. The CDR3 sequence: CASSPGSGSYEQYF. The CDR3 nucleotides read TGTGCCAGCAGCCCGGGCAGCGGGTCCTACGAGCAGTACTTC.

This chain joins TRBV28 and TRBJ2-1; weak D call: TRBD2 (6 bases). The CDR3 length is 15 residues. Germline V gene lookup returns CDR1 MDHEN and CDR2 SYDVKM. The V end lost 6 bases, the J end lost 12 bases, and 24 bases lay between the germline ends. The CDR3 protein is CASRSGTRVPWGQFF. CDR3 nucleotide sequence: TGTGCCAGCAGGTCCGGGACTCGAGTCCCGTGGGGGCAGTTCTTC.

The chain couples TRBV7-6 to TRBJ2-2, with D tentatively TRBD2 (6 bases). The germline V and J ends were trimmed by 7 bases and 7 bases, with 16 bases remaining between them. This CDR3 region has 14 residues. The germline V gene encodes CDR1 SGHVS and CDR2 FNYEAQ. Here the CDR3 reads CASNGGRRIGELFF. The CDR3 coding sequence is TGTGCCAGCAACGGTGGGAGGAGGATCGGGGAGCTGTTTTTT.

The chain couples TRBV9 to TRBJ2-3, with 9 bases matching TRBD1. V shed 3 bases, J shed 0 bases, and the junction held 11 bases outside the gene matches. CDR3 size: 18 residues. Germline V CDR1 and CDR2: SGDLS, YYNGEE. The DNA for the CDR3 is TGTGCCAGCAGCGATGGGACAGGGAGGATCTTTAGCACAGATACGCAGTATTTT. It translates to CASSDGTGRIFSTDTQYF.

CDR3 nucleotides: TGTGCCACCAGCTTTTTGATCCGGGACTCTAACAATGAGCAGTTCTTC. Encoded protein: CATSFLIRDSNNEQFF. This chain links TRBV15 with TRBJ2-1; the D gene is possibly TRBD2 (6 bases). There are 16 residues in the CDR3. CDR1 is LNHNV, CDR2 YYDKDF, per germline (reference sequence). The V end was cut by 5 bases, the J end by 5 bases, with 19 bases between. The full variable domain, with the rest looked up from reference TRBV15 and TRBJ2-1, is DAMVIQNPRYQVTQFGKPVTLSCSQTLNHNVMYWYQQKSSQAPKLLFHYYDKDFNNEADTPDNFQSRRPNTSFCFLDIRSPGLGDTAMYLCATSFLIRDSNNEQFFGPGTRLTVL.

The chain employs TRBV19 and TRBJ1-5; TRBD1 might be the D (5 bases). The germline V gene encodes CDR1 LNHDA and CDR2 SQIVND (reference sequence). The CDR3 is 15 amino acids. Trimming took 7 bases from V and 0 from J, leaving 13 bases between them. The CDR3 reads CASTWTKNSNQPQHF. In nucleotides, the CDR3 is TGTGCCAGTACCTGGACAAAGAATAGCAATCAGCCCCAGCATTTT.

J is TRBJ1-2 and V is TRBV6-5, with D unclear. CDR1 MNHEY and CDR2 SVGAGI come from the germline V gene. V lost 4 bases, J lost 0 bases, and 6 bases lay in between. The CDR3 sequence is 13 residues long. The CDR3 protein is CASSFGANYGYTF. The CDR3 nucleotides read TGTGCCAGCAGTTTCGGTGCTAACTATGGCTACACCTTC.

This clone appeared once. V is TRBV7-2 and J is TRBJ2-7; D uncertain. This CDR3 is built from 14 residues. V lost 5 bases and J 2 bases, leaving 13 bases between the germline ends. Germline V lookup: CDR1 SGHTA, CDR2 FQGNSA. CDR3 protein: CASSRLAQTYEQYF. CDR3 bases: TGTGCCAGCAGCCGACTGGCCCAAACCTACGAGCAGTACTTC.

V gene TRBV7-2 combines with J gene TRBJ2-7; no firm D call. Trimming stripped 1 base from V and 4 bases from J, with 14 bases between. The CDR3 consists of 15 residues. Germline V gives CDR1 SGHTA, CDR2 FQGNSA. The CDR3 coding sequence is TGTGCCAGCAGCTTAGAAATAGCATTCTCTTACGAGCAGTACTTC. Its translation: CASSLEIAFSYEQYF.

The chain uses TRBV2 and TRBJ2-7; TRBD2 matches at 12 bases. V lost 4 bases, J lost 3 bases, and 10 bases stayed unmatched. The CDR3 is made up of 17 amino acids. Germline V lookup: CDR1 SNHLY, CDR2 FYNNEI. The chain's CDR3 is CASSVRTSGVEGYEQYF. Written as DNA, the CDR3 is TGTGCCAGCAGTGTTCGGACTAGCGGGGTTGAGGGCTACGAGCAGTACTTC. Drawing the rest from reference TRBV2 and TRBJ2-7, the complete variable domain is EPEVTQTPSHQVTQMGQEVILRCVPISNHLYFYWYRQILGQKVEFLVSFYNNEISEKSEIFDDQFSVERPDGSNFTLKIRSTKLEDSAMYFCASSVRTSGVEGYEQYFGPGTRLTVT.

The CDR3 is CASSSPGLSWGYTF. As DNA, the CDR3 is TGTGCCAGCAGTTCGCCGGGTCTCTCGTGGGGCTACACCTTC. The chain joins TRBV27 to TRBJ1-2, with unresolved D. The CDR3 contains 14 residues. Germline V gives CDR1 MNHEY, CDR2 SMNVEV (reference sequence). V lost 4 bases to trimming and J lost 8 bases, with 17 bases between them.

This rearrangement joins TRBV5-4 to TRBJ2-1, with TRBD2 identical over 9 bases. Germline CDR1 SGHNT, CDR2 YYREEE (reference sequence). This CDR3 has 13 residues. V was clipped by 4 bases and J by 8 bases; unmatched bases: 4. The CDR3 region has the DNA TGTGCCAGCAGCCCATCTAGCGGGGATGAGCAGTTCTTC. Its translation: CASSPSSGDEQFF. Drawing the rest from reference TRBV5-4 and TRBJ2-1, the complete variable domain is ETGVTQSPTHLIKTRGQQVTLRCSSQSGHNTVSWYQQALGQGPQFIFQYYREEENGRGNFPPRFSGLQFPNYSSELNVNALELDDSALYLCASSPSSGDEQFFGPGTRLTVL.

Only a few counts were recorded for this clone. The CDR3: CASSLVLGGSVGAFF. For the CDR3, the DNA is TGTGCCAGCAGCTTAGTTCTTGGCGGATCCGTTGGCGCTTTCTTT. The V call is TRBV7-9, the J call TRBJ1-1; no reliable D call. V shed 1 base and J shed 11 bases, with 20 bases lying between them. The CDR3 loop spans 15 amino acids. Germline V gives CDR1 SEHNR, CDR2 FQNEAQ (reference sequence).

CDR3 in amino acids: CASSLAGVAYNSPLHF. DNA for the CDR3: TGCGCCAGCAGCTTGGCCGGAGTTGCCTATAATTCACCCCTCCACTTT. The rearrangement uses TRBV5-1 and TRBJ1-6, with D unresolved. With 0 bases removed from V and 2 bases from J, the gap between germline ends came to 9 bases. The germline V gene encodes CDR1 SGHRS and CDR2 YFSETQ. The CDR3 totals 16 residues.

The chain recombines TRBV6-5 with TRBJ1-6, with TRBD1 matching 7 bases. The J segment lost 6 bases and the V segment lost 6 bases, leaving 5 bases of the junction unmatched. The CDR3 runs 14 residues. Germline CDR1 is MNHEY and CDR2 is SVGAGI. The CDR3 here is CASSRQGSNSPLHF. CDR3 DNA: TGTGCCAGCAGCCGACAGGGCTCTAATTCACCCCTCCACTTT.

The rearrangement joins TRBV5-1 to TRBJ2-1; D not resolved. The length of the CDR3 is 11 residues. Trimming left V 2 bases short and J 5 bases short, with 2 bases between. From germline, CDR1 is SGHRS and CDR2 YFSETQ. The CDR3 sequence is CASSFDNEQFF. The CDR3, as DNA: TGCGCCAGCAGCTTCGACAATGAGCAGTTCTTC. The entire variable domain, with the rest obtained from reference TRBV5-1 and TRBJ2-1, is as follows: KAGVTQTPRYLIKTRGQQVTLSCSPISGHRSVSWYQQTPGQGLQFLFEYFSETQRNKGNFPGRFSGRQFSNSRSEMNVSTLELGDSALYLCASSFDNEQFFGPGTRLTVL.

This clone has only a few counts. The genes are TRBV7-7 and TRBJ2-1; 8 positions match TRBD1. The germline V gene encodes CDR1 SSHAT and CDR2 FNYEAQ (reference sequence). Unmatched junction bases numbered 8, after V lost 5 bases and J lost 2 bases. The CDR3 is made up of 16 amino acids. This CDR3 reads CASSQDRVVPYNEQFF. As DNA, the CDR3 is TGTGCCAGCAGCCAGGACAGGGTGGTTCCCTACAATGAGCAGTTCTTC.

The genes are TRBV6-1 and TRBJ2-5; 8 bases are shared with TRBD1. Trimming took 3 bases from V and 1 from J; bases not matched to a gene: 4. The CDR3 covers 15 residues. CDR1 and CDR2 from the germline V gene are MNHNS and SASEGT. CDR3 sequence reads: CASSEIRGRQETQYF. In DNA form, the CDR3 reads TGTGCCAGCAGTGAGATCAGGGGGCGCCAAGAGACCCAGTACTTC.

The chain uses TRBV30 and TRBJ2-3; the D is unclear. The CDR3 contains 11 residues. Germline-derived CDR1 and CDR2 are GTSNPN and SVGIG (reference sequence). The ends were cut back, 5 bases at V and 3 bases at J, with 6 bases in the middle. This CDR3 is CAWGPTDTQYF. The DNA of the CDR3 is TGTGCCTGGGGGCCGACAGATACGCAGTATTTT.

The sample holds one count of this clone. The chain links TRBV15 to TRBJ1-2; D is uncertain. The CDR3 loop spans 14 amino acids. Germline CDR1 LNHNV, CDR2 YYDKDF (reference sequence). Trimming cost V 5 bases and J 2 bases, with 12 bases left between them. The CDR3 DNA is TGTGCCACCAGCCAAGCGGTGTCCAACTATGGCTACACCTTC. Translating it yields CATSQAVSNYGYTF.

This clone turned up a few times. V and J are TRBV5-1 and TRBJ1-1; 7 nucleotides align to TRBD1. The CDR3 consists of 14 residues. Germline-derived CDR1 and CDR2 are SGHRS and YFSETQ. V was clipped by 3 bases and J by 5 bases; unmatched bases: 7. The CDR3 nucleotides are TGCGCCAGCAGCTCAGAACAGGGGCGAACTGAAGCTTTCTTT. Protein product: CASSSEQGRTEAFF. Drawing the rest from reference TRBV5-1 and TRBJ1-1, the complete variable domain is KAGVTQTPRYLIKTRGQQVTLSCSPISGHRSVSWYQQTPGQGLQFLFEYFSETQRNKGNFPGRFSGRQFSNSRSEMNVSTLELGDSALYLCASSSEQGRTEAFFGQGTRLTVV.

Here the CDR3 reads CASSFGGDQPQHF. The CDR3 DNA follows: TGCGCCAGCAGCTTCGGGGGGGATCAGCCCCAGCATTTT. The chain is built from TRBV5-1 and TRBJ1-5, with D possibly TRBD1 on 5 matching bases. Germline values: CDR1 SGHRS, CDR2 YFSETQ. V gave up 2 bases and J gave up 5 bases, with 8 bases separating them. This CDR3 spans 13 amino acids.

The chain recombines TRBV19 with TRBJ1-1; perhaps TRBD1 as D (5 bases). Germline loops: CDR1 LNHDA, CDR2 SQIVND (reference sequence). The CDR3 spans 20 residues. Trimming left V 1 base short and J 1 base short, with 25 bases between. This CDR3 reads CASSIGRSRAVDYRNTEAFF. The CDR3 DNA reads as TGTGCCAGTAGTATAGGTCGATCCAGGGCGGTTGATTACAGGAACACTGAAGCTTTCTTT.

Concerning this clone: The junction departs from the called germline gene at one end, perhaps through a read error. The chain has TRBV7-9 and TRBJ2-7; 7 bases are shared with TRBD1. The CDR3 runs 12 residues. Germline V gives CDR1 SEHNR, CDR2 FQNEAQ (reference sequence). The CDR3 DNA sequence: TGTTCCAGCAGGGCGACAGGGCGCGAGCAGTACTTC. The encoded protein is CSSRATGREQYF.

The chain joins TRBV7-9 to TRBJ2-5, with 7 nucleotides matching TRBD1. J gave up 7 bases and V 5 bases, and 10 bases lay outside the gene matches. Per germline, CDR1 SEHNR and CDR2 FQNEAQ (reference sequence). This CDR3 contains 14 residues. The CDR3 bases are TGTGCCAGCAGCACCCGACAGGGTCTAGGGACCCAGTACTTC. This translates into CASSTRQGLGTQYF.

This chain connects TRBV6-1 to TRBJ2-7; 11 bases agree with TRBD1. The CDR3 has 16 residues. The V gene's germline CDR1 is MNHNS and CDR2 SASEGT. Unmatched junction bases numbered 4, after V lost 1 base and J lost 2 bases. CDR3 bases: TGTGCCAGCAGTGAAGTTCCGGGACAGGGGGCCTACGAGCAGTACTTC. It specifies CASSEVPGQGAYEQYF.

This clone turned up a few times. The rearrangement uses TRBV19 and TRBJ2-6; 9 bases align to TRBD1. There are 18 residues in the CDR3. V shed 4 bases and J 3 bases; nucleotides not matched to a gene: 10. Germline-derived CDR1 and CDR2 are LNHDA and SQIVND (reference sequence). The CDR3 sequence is CASSTPPGQGIGANVLTF. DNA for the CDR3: TGTGCCAGTAGTACCCCACCGGGACAGGGTATTGGGGCCAACGTCCTGACTTTC.